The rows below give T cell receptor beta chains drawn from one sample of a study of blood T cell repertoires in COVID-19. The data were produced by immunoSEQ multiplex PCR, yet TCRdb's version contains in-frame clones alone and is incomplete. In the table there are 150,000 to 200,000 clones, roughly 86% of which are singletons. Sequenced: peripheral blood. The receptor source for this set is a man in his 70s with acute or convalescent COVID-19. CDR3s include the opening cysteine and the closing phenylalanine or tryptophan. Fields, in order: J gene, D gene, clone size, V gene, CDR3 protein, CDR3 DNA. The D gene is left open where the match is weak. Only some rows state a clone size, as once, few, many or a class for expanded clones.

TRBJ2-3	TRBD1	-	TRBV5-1	CASSSGQGATDTQYF	TGCGCCAGCAGCTCGGGACAGGGGGCGACAGATACGCAGTATTTT
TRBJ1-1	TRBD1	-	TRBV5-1	CASSLSIGQANTEAFF	TGCGCCAGCAGCTTGTCTATAGGACAGGCGAACACTGAAGCTTTCTTT
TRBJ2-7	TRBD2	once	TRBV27	CASSLVLAGVYEQYF	TGTGCCAGCAGTTTAGTTCTAGCGGGGGTCTACGAGCAGTACTTC
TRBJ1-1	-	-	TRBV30	CAWSETGFGTEAFF	TGTGCCTGGAGCGAAACAGGGTTTGGCACTGAAGCTTTCTTT
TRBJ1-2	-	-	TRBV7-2	CASSLAVGAGYGYTF	TGTGCCAGCAGCTTAGCCGTAGGAGCAGGGTATGGCTACACCTTC
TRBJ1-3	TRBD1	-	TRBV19	CASSDSTGAGNTIYF	TGTGCCAGTAGCGATTCTACAGGGGCTGGAAACACCATATATTTT
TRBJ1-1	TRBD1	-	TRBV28	CASKGGGWTEAFF	TGTGCCAGCAAAGGGGGCGGGTGGACTGAAGCTTTCTTT
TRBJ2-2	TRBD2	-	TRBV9	CASSAGGNTGELFF	TGTGCCAGCAGCGCGGGAGGGAACACCGGGGAGCTGTTTTTT
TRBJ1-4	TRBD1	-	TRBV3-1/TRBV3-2	CASSQPGQGGKLFF	TGTGCCAGCAGCCAACCCGGACAGGGTGGGAAACTGTTTTTT
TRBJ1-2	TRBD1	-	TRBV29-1	CSETRQGSGYTF	TGCAGCGAGACAAGACAGGGAAGTGGCTACACCTTC
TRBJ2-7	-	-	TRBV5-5	CASSPKGGNSYEQYF	TGTGCCAGCAGCCCAAAAGGGGGAAACTCCTACGAGCAGTACTTC
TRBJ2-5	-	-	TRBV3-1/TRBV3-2	CASSFGQSQETQYF	TGTGCCAGCAGCTTCGGACAGTCCCAAGAGACCCAGTACTTC
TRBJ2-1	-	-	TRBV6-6	CASHSGYSYNEQFF	TGTGCCAGCCACAGTGGTTACTCCTACAATGAGCAGTTCTTC
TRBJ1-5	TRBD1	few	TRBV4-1	CASSQDTGVNQPQHF	TGCGCCAGCAGCCAAGATACAGGGGTCAATCAGCCCCAGCATTTT
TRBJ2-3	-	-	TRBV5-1	CASSPEAYTDTQYF	TGCGCCAGCAGCCCCGAGGCGTACACAGATACGCAGTATTTT
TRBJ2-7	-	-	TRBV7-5	CVRSLARAGLLVQYF	TGTGTCAGAAGCCTCGCCCGGGCTGGACTACTTGTGCAGTACTTC
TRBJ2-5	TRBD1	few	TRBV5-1	CASSVPGQGKGETQYF	TGCGCCAGCAGCGTCCCGGGACAGGGAAAAGGAGAGACCCAGTACTTC
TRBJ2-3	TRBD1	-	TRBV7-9	CASSVGTGGWDTQYF	TGTGCCAGCAGCGTAGGGACAGGGGGCTGGGATACGCAGTATTTT
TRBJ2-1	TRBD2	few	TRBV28	CASSFPSGGLSYNEQFF	TGTGCCAGCAGTTTCCCGAGCGGGGGCTTATCCTACAATGAGCAGTTCTTC
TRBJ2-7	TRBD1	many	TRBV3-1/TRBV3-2	CASSSKTGLGEQYF	TGTGCCAGCAGCTCAAAGACAGGGTTGGGCGAGCAGTACTTC
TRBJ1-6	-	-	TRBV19	CASSLDPSTALHF	TGTGCCAGTAGTTTAGACCCCTCTACGGCCCTCCACTTT
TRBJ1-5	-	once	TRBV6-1	CASSEVQGWNQPQHF	TGTGCCAGCAGTGAAGTGCAGGGCTGGAATCAGCCCCAGCATTTT
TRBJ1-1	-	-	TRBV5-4	CASSFRGNTEAFF	TGTGCCAGCAGCTTTAGAGGGAACACTGAAGCTTTCTTT
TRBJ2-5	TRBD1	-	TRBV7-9	CASSRFGTGRQETQYF	TGTGCCAGCAGCCGATTCGGGACAGGGCGGCAAGAGACCCAGTACTTC
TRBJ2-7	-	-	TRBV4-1	CASSQVERAIYEQYF	TGCGCCAGCAGCCAAGTGGAGCGAGCCATCTACGAGCAGTACTTC
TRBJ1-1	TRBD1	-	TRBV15	CATSLFETGGLTEAFF	TGTGCCACCAGCCTGTTTGAGACAGGGGGGTTGACTGAAGCTTTCTTT
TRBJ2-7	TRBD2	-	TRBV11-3	CASSREGIYEQYF	TGTGCCAGCAGCCGGGAGGGGATCTACGAGCAGTACTTC
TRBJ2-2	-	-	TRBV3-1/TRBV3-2	CASSHDKRTGELFF	TGTGCCAGCAGCCATGATAAGAGGACCGGGGAGCTGTTTTTT
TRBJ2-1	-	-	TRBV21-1	CASSRRDRSSYNEQFF	TGTGCCAGCAGCCGTCGGGACAGGAGCTCCTACAATGAGCAGTTCTTC
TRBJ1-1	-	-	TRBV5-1	CASSLVAGNTEAFF	TGCGCCAGCAGCTTGGTGGCAGGTAACACTGAAGCTTTCTTT
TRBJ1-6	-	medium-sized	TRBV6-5	CASSYGRDNSPLHF	TGTGCCAGCAGTTACGGGCGAGATAATTCACCCCTCCACTTT
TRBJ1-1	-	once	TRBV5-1	CASSLNFDGGGEAFF	TGCGCCAGCAGCTTGAATTTTGACGGCGGCGGGGAAGCTTTCTTT
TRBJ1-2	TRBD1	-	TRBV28	CASTSNRGGYGYTF	TGTGCCAGCACTTCGAACAGGGGTGGCTATGGCTACACCTTC
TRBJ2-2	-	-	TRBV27	CASRPAPNTGELFF	TGTGCCAGCAGGCCCGCGCCGAACACCGGGGAGCTGTTTTTT
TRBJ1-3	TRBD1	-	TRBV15	CATSPDREYGNTIYF	TGTGCCACCAGCCCAGACAGGGAATATGGAAACACCATATATTTT
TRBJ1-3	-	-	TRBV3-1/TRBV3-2	CASSTTKGAGNTIYF	TGTGCCAGTTCGACAACAAAGGGAGCTGGAAACACCATATATTTT
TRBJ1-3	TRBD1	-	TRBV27	CASKGTGGGGNTIYF	TGTGCCAGCAAAGGCACAGGGGGCGGTGGAAACACCATATATTTT
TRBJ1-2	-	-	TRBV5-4	CASSLGGTGYYGYTF	TGTGCCAGCAGCTTGGGGGGAACAGGCTACTATGGCTACACCTTC
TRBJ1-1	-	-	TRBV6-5	CASRDPGNTEAFF	TGTGCCAGCAGAGACCCAGGGAACACTGAAGCTTTCTTT
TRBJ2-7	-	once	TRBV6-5	CASSLDSRTYEQYF	TGTGCCAGCAGTCTGGACAGCCGAACCTACGAGCAGTACTTC
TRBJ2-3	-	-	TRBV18	CASSPIGGVEGTQYF	TGTGCCAGCTCACCCATTGGCGGGGTAGAGGGTACGCAGTATTTT
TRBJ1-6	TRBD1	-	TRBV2	CASSEIWEGGTGNSPLHF	TGTGCCAGCAGTGAAATCTGGGAGGGAGGGACAGGGAATTCACCCCTCCACTTT
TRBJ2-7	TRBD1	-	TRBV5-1	CASSKTRQGSEEQYF	TGCGCCAGCAGCAAAACTCGACAGGGATCAGAAGAGCAGTACTTC
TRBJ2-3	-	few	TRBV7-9	CASSLAVTSADTQYF	TGTGCCAGCAGCTTAGCGGTGACCAGCGCGGATACGCAGTATTTT
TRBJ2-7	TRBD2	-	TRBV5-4	CASSGGLAGNSYEQYF	TGTGCCAGCAGCGGCGGACTAGCGGGTAACTCCTACGAGCAGTACTTC